The 20 T cell receptor beta chains given below trace back to one sample, sequenced in a study of CD8+ T cells in alopecia areata. Pooled cutaneous lymph node cells were sorted using CD4, CD8alpha, NKG2D, NKG2ACE and other markers. Investigators isolated RNA and reverse transcribed it into cDNA to act as the sequencing template. The assay was immunoSEQ multiplex PCR, and TCRdb's table has in-frame clones only and misses some. The table lists about 300,000 clones, with no singletons. Sequencing used CD4+ T cells sorted from a lymph node. These receptors all stem from a C3H/HeJ mouse with alopecia areata. The mouse line has the MHC haplotype H2-k.

In regard to this clone: Any gene name here is a mouse gene name. The sequenced fragment ends 4 residues before the CDR3 boundary, so the rest is inferred from the germline J gene. The same CDR3 can be traced to other DNA sequences in this sample. The chain recombines TRBV31 with TRBJ1-1; D remains ambiguous. Trimming shortened V by 0 bases and J by 4 bases, and 6 bases separated the two germline ends. Germline CDR1 GKSSPN, CDR2 SITVG. This CDR3 has 12 residues. The CDR3 is CAWSLWGTEVFF. Partial CDR3 DNA: TGTGCCTGGAGTCTTTGGGGCACA. Drawing the rest from reference TRBV31 and TRBJ1-1, the complete variable domain is AQTIHQWPVAEIKAVGSPLSLGCTIKGKSSPNLYWYWQATGGTLQQLFYSITVGQVESVVQLNLSASRPKDDQFILSTEKLLLSHSGFYLCAWSLWGTEVFFGKGTRLTVV.

Comment on this clone: These gene names are mouse names. Read sequence stops 4 residues before the CDR3 end, and the germline J gene provides the missing end. This chain connects TRBV13-2 to TRBJ2-4, with D unresolved. The germline V gene has CDR1 NNHNN and CDR2 SYGAGS (reference sequence). The V end lost 3 bases, the J end lost 0 bases, and 5 bases lay between the germline ends. The CDR3 extends over 13 amino acids. The CDR3 DNA, read in part, is TGTGCCAGCGGTGCTGCTAGTCAAAAC. It codes for CASGAASQN. The full CDR3 protein reads CASGAASQNTLYF.

Turning to this clone: Gene names are the mouse ones. The CDR3 extends 3 residues past the end of the read, so its final part is completed from the germline J gene. V usage is TRBV1 and J usage is TRBJ1-6; D possibly corresponds to TRBD1 (5 bases). TRBJ1-6 is recorded as an ORF, its role being uncertain. Germline V CDR1 and CDR2: NSQYPW, LRSPGD (reference sequence). This CDR3 has 15 amino acids. Between the trimmed V and J ends, which lost 3 bases and 0 bases, there was a span of 6 bases. The CDR3 is CTCSATASYNSPLYF. Partial CDR3 DNA: TGCACCTGCAGTGCGACAGCTTCCTATAATTCGCCC.

There are a few counts of this clone. A read error may explain this, as a much larger clone is one base away. Gene names are mouse gene names. The CDR3 goes on 4 residues after the read ends, and that part is filled in from the germline J gene. This sample includes further DNA sequences coding for the same CDR3. The chain carries TRBV19 and TRBJ1-2; 7 nucleotides match TRBD1. From germline, CDR1 is FNHDT and CDR2 SITEND (reference sequence). The CDR3 is made up of 14 amino acids. V lost 5 bases and J lost 0; bases outside the gene matches: 4. Incomplete CDR3 DNA: TGTGCCAGCAGCCTGACAGGGTCAAACTCC. It encodes CASSLTGSNS. The full CDR3 is CASSLTGSNSDYTF.

This clone has a handful of counts. All gene names here are mouse names. The read ends 4 residues shy of where the CDR3 ends; the end is completed using the germline J gene. The chain couples TRBV19 to TRBJ2-1, with 9 bases lining up with TRBD2. CDR3 length equals 15 residues. Germline trimming cut 5 bases from V and 0 bases from J; bases unmatched to any gene: 3. The germline CDR1 and CDR2 sequences are FNHDT and SITEND (reference sequence). Incomplete CDR3 DNA: TGTGCCAGCAGGAGACTGGGGGCTAACTATGCT. It translates to CASRRLGANYA. The entire CDR3 protein reads CASRRLGANYAEQFF.

On this clone itself: Gene labels here are mouse ones. The observed sequence ends 4 residues before the CDR3 terminus, with the missing tail filled in from the germline J gene. This sequence joins TRBV19 and TRBJ1-2, with D possibly being TRBD1 (6 bases). Germline CDR1 reads FNHDT; CDR2 reads SITEND (reference sequence). Trimming removed 4 bases from V and 4 bases from J, with 14 bases in between. CDR3 length equals 14 residues. The part of the CDR3 DNA that was read is TGTGCCAGCAGTCATAGGGGGGCGGGCTCC. Translation gives CASSHRGAGS. The full CDR3 sequence reads CASSHRGAGSDYTF.

This clone was counted a few times. Germline and genes: mouse. The read ends 3 residues early relative to the CDR3; the germline J gene fills the gap. Distinct nucleotide sequences in the sample also encode this CDR3. The rearrangement uses TRBV1 and TRBJ1-6; weak D call: TRBD1 (6 bases). TRBJ1-6 is an ORF; its function is uncertain. CDR1 and CDR2 from the germline V gene are NSQYPW and LRSPGD (reference sequence). V was cut by 6 bases and J by 3 bases, with 12 bases left in between. The CDR3 spans 15 residues. The CDR3 here is CTCSPRDNYNSPLYF. CDR3 bases read: TGCACCTGCAGCCCTCGGGACAACTATAATTCGCCC.

Only a few counts were recorded for this clone. Germline and genes here are mouse. The read gets to within 4 residues of the CDR3 end, and the germline J gene fills in the rest. The chain combines TRBV13-2 with TRBJ2-1; 10 nucleotides agree with TRBD2. V lost 5 bases and J lost 1; bases outside the gene matches: 3. Per germline, CDR1 NNHNN and CDR2 SYGAGS (reference sequence). The CDR3 loop spans 15 amino acids. Partial CDR3 DNA: TGTGCCAGCGGCCCGACTGGGGGGAACTATGCT. It specifies CASGPTGGNYA. The CDR3 in full is CASGPTGGNYAEQFF.

About this clone itself: Germline and genes here are mouse. From the germline J gene comes the end of the CDR3, since the read stops 4 residues before it. The identical CDR3 is also encoded by other nucleotide sequences in the sample. The V call is TRBV13-1, the J call TRBJ2-3; D may be TRBD1 (6 bases). The germline V and J ends were trimmed by 5 bases and 3 bases, with 7 bases remaining between them. Germline loops: CDR1 NSHNY, CDR2 SYGAGN. This CDR3 spans 12 amino acids. This CDR3 is CASRQGAETLYF. Partial CDR3 DNA: TGTGCCAGCAGGCAGGGGGCAGAA.

A few counts support this clone. Gene names refer to mouse genes. The read finishes 4 residues shy of the CDR3 end, and the germline J gene is used to complete it. Within the sample, other DNA sequences also encode this same CDR3. The V gene is TRBV1, the J gene TRBJ2-2, with D tentatively TRBD1 (5 bases). This CDR3 region has 14 residues. The germline V and J ends were trimmed by 5 bases and 1 base, with 8 bases remaining between them. Germline V gene lookup returns CDR1 NSQYPW and CDR2 LRSPGD (reference sequence). The covered CDR3 bases are TGCACCTGCAGTCGGCAGGGAAACACCGGG. Translated: CTCSRQGNTG. The entire CDR3 reads CTCSRQGNTGQLYF.

This clone appeared a few times. The listed genes are named as in mouse. Sequencing ends 3 residues short of the CDR3 end; the germline J gene provides the rest. This chain uses TRBV1 with TRBJ1-6, with 10 bases identical to TRBD1. TRBJ1-6 is reported as an ORF; its role is uncertain. The CDR3 length is 17 residues. V was clipped by 0 bases and J by 5 bases; unmatched bases: 4. Per germline, CDR1 NSQYPW and CDR2 LRSPGD (reference sequence). The CDR3 reads CTCSADRDRGHNSPLYF. The covered CDR3 bases are TGCACCTGCAGTGCAGATCGGGACAGGGGTCATAATTCGCCC.

This clone was seen more than once but under ten times. The gene names here belong to mouse. The read stops 4 residues short of the end of the CDR3; the missing end is completed from the germline J gene. The chain is built from TRBV13-2 and TRBJ2-5; D not resolved. The V end lost 4 bases, the J end lost 1 base, and 7 bases lay between the germline ends. The CDR3 runs to 13 residues. Germline V gene lookup returns CDR1 NNHNN and CDR2 SYGAGS (reference sequence). Partial CDR3 DNA: TGTGCCAGCGGTCTGGTGGACCAAGAC. Residues: CASGLVDQD. The CDR3 reads in full as CASGLVDQDTQYF.

On this clone: Genes and germline come from the mouse. The read terminates 4 residues ahead of where the CDR3 ends, so the germline J gene completes it. Additional DNA sequences in this sample encode the identical CDR3. This rearrangement joins TRBV5 to TRBJ2-4; D uncertain. The V end lost 0 bases, the J end lost 1 base, and 5 bases lay between the germline ends. Germline V gene data show CDR1 as LGHNA and CDR2 as YNLKQL (reference sequence). CDR3 length equals 14 residues. The CDR3 loop reads CASSQDRGQNTLYF. The sequenced part of the CDR3 DNA is TGTGCCAGCAGCCAAGATAGGGGTCAAAAC.

Notes on this clone: The germline and genes are mouse ones. The sequence runs out 4 residues before the end of the CDR3; the remainder is reconstructed from the germline J gene. V usage is TRBV14 and J usage is TRBJ2-3; TRBD2 matches at 12 bases. CDR3 length: 15 residues. The germline CDR1 and CDR2 sequences are SGHDT and FRDEAV. V shed 4 bases, J shed 4 bases, and the junction held 4 bases outside the gene matches. The CDR3 sequence: CASSPGLGGTETLYF. CDR3 DNA (partial): TGTGCCAGCAGTCCGGGACTGGGGGGCACAGAA.

A remark on this clone: Gene names are mouse gene names. Other nucleotide sequences from this sample produce the same CDR3. CDR3 DNA (partial): TGCACCTGCAGTGACAGGGGAAATTCCTATAATTCGCCC. This translates into CTCSDRGNSYNSP. The whole CDR3 region reads CTCSDRGNSYNSPLYF. This sequence joins TRBV1 and TRBJ1-6; 7 bases align to TRBD1. The read ends 3 residues shy of where the CDR3 ends; the end is completed using the germline J gene. TRBJ1-6 is noted as an ORF with a role that remains uncertain. Per germline, CDR1 NSQYPW and CDR2 LRSPGD (reference sequence). The CDR3 runs to 16 residues. V was pared by 4 bases and J by 0 bases, with 3 bases of the junction left unmatched.

This clone was counted between two and nine times. The gene symbols are mouse symbols. The sequence runs out 4 residues before the end of the CDR3; the remainder is reconstructed from the germline J gene. The chain combines TRBV19 with TRBJ2-2; perhaps TRBD1 as D (5 bases). The V and J ends lost 2 bases and 4 bases respectively, with 15 bases between them. This CDR3 contains 16 residues. The germline CDR1 and CDR2 sequences are FNHDT and SITEND (reference sequence). CDR3 region: CASSITRAKTTGQLYF. CDR3 DNA, as far as it was read: TGTGCCAGCAGTATCACCAGGGCCAAAACCACCGGG.

With regard to this clone: Gene names denote mouse genes. Read data end 4 residues before the CDR3 end; the end is taken from the germline J gene. This sample includes further DNA sequences coding for the same CDR3. The chain is built from TRBV1 and TRBJ2-5, with D perhaps TRBD1 (6 bases). This CDR3 has 15 residues. The V gene lost 4 bases and the J gene lost 0 bases, with 11 bases spanning the gap. Germline V gives CDR1 NSQYPW, CDR2 LRSPGD (reference sequence). This CDR3 is CTCSGDRFNQDTQYF. Incomplete CDR3 DNA: TGCACCTGCAGTGGCGACAGGTTTAACCAAGAC.

Turning to this clone: Germline and genes: mouse. Read data end 4 residues before the CDR3 end; the end is taken from the germline J gene. The chain has TRBV13-1 and TRBJ2-7, with 7 bases fitting TRBD1. Germline CDR1 reads NSHNY; CDR2 reads SYGAGN. This CDR3 region has 13 residues. The part of the CDR3 DNA that was read is TGTGCCAGCAGCCCCCGGGACAGATAT. Residues: CASSPRDRY. The entire CDR3 sequence reads CASSPRDRYEQYF.

Of note for this clone: Gene names are mouse gene names. The part of the CDR3 DNA that was read is TGCACCTGCAGTGCAGAACAGGACAGGGTTAATTCGCCC. Residues: CTCSAEQDRVNSP. From start to end, the CDR3 is CTCSAEQDRVNSPLYF. The rearrangement joins TRBV1 to TRBJ1-6, with 8 bases lining up with TRBD1. The CDR3 end is not reached by the read, which stops 3 residues before it; the germline J gene fills it in. TRBJ1-6 is given ORF status, its function remaining uncertain. After removal of 0 bases from V and 6 bases from J, the junction contained 4 bases not matched to a gene. The CDR3 is made up of 16 amino acids. Germline V CDR1 and CDR2: NSQYPW, LRSPGD (reference sequence).

Of note for this clone: This sequence may be a read error, since a much larger clone differs from it by one base. Gene names and germline refer to mouse. The missing CDR3 end, 4 residues past where the read stops, is filled in from the germline J gene. V gene TRBV19 combines with J gene TRBJ2-3, with 8 bases that match TRBD2. V was clipped by 3 bases and J by 0 bases; unmatched bases: 3. The CDR3 totals 15 residues. In germline, CDR1 is FNHDT, CDR2 SITEND (reference sequence). CDR3 protein: CASSTLGASAETLYF. Partial CDR3 DNA: TGTGCCAGCAGTACACTGGGGGCTAGTGCAGAA.